This T cell receptor (beta chain) emerged from a study of cytomegalovirus exposure and HLA in healthy donors. Study overall: In terms of ancestry, the Caucasian-associated cluster contained around four fifths of the roughly 360 genotyped donors.

Primers included in the PCR were 60 Vbeta and 13 Jbeta primers. The repertoire was sequenced with immunoSEQ multiplex PCR; TCRdb's copy has only in-frame clones and lacks some. The sample contains more than 80,000 clones, roughly 80% of which appear only once. In germline, CDR1 is SGHVS, CDR2 FQNEAQ. The V gene lost 0 bases and the J gene lost 5 bases, with 19 bases spanning the gap. The length of the CDR3 is 17 residues. Turning to this clone: Its antigen is not known.

Findings and caveats of the study: Analyzed later, most CMV-associated TCR beta chains appeared HLA-restricted. CMV serostatus stood as the only immune exposure information on hand.

The sequence came from a man aged 40-49 years in good health and CMV-seronegative. The chain combines TRBV7-8 with TRBJ1-2, with a tentative D call TRBD1 (6 bases). Source material: PBMCs. The DNA for the CDR3 is TGTGCCAGCAGCTTAGCCCACACGCCCCAGGGGCGATATGGCTACACCTTC. It encodes CASSLAHTPQGRYGYTF.